This TCR beta chain appears in the sequencing data of a study of OX40 agonist ivuxolimab in advanced cancers. Some clones are missing from TCRdb's copy, which holds only in-frame ones; the method was immunoSEQ multiplex PCR. The sample records about 69,000 clones, 90% being singletons. V lost 5 bases and J lost 8; bases outside the gene matches: 11. Germline V lookup: CDR1 WSHSY, CDR2 SAAADI. The CDR3 is 15 residues long. This sequence joins TRBV10-2 and TRBJ2-1; TRBD2 matches at 8 bases. The sequence was obtained from an adult with an advanced solid tumor such as melanoma, head and neck, liver or kidney cancer. The sequences come from CD4+ or CD8+ T cells sorted from blood, collected in a trial of the OX40 agonist ivuxolimab. CDR3 nucleotide sequence: TGCGCCAGCAGTTTACCGGGACTAGAGGGCGATGAGCAGTTCTTC. Its protein product is CASSLPGLEGDEQFF.